The 21 T cell receptor beta chains below were found in one sample sequenced in a study of early T cells in non-severe SARS-CoV-2 infection. Via MiXCR, TCRdb re-called the 5' RACE reads, giving one row per CDR3 protein. The sample carries about 27,000 distinct CDR3 sequences, roughly 4% recorded once. What was sequenced was whole blood. The source of these receptors is an adult who was a healthcare worker with PCR-confirmed SARS-CoV-2 infection or an uninfected control (not recorded which).

Ten or more counts support this clonotype. This rearrangement joins TRBV12-3 or TRBV12-4 to TRBJ2-5, with D possibly matching TRBD1 (5 bases). CDR3 length equals 14 residues. The V end was cut by 3 bases, the J end by 2 bases, with 10 bases between. The CDR3 here is CASSFKAGQETQYF. The CDR3, as DNA: TGTGCCAGCAGTTTTAAGGCAGGGCAAGAGACCCAGTACTTC.

This clonotype was counted ten times or more. CDR3 sequence (DNA): TGTGCCAGTAGTACTTCCGGGGGGCGGAGGTCCGGGGAGCTGTTTTTT. Its protein product is CASSTSGGRRSGELFF. V and J are TRBV19 and TRBJ2-2; D is possibly TRBD2 (7 bases). CDR1 and CDR2 (germline): LNHDA, SQIVND (reference sequence). This CDR3 spans 16 amino acids. Deletions cut 4 bases from V and 6 bases from J, with 18 bases between.

In its sample, this clonotype was seen many times. V usage is TRBV6-2 or TRBV6-3 and J usage is TRBJ2-7; 8 bases line up with TRBD2. The CDR3 sequence is 16 residues long. Germline V CDR1 and CDR2: MNHEY, SVGEGT. J gave up 2 bases and V 4 bases, and 10 bases lay outside the gene matches. The CDR3 coding sequence is TGTGCCAGCAGTTTGCTTACTAGCGGAGGCCCCTACGAGCAGTACTTC. Its translation: CASSLLTSGGPYEQYF.

There are many counts of this clonotype. The chain combines TRBV7-9 with TRBJ1-1; D possibly corresponds to TRBD1 (6 bases). V lost 6 bases and J lost 4, with 18 bases in between. Germline CDR1 is SEHNR and CDR2 is FQNEAQ (reference sequence). The CDR3 length is 15 residues. CDR3 loop: CASRPAYRVGTEAFF. The CDR3 coding sequence is TGTGCCAGCAGACCCGCGTACAGGGTGGGCACTGAAGCTTTCTTT.

This clonotype was detected many times. The rearrangement uses TRBV5-5 and TRBJ2-2; possibly TRBD2 for D (5 bases). The CDR3 spans 14 residues. Germline CDR1 reads SGHKS; CDR2 reads YYEKEE (reference sequence). The V and J ends lost 5 bases and 9 bases respectively, with 17 bases between them. The CDR3 sequence: CASSFPGLGRELFF. CDR3 nucleotide sequence: TGTGCCAGCAGTTTTCCCGGACTGGGCCGGGAGCTGTTTTTT.

The chain couples TRBV30 to TRBJ2-3, with 10 bases identical to TRBD2. The CDR3 loop spans 12 amino acids. The V gene end was trimmed by 5 bases and the J gene end by 4 bases; junction bases not matched to a gene: 0. CDR1 is GTSNPN, CDR2 SVGIG, per germline (reference sequence). CDR3 in DNA: TGTGCCTGGGGGACTAGCGCAGATACGCAGTATTTT. Protein sequence: CAWGTSADTQYF.

This clonotype was counted a few times. The chain carries TRBV7-3 and TRBJ2-5; D might be TRBD1 (5 bases). There are 15 residues in the CDR3. The germline gives CDR1 SGHTA, CDR2 FQGTGA. Trimming left V 5 bases short and J 4 bases short, with 17 bases between. The CDR3 protein is CASSPGRQSLETQYF. CDR3 in DNA: TGTGCCAGCAGCCCCGGCCGACAGAGCTTAGAGACCCAGTACTTC.

The CDR3 is CASTPPPDRGIGETQYF. Here the CDR3 DNA reads TGTGCCAGCACCCCTCCCCCCGACAGGGGGATTGGGGAGACCCAGTACTTC. This chain links TRBV27 with TRBJ2-5; 9 bases agree with TRBD1. Germline V gene sequence: CDR1 MNHEY, CDR2 SMNVEV (reference sequence). The CDR3 has 17 amino acids. V lost 7 bases to trimming and J lost 5 bases; unmatched junction nucleotides: 17.

This clonotype occurred many times. The chain employs TRBV3-2 and TRBJ2-7. TRBV3-2 is termed a pseudogene. CDR3 length equals 12 residues. CDR3 amino acids: CASSQGSYEQYF. In nucleotides, the CDR3 is TGTGCCAGCAGCCAAGGGAGCTACGAGCAGTACTTC.

This sequence joins TRBV20-1 and TRBJ2-1, with TRBD1 as a possible D gene (5 bases). The V and J ends lost 2 bases and 0 bases respectively, with 14 bases between them. The CDR3 loop spans 16 amino acids. Germline loops: CDR1 DFQATT, CDR2 SNEGSKA (reference sequence). The CDR3 DNA reads as TGCAGTGCTAGACTCTCAACAGGAAGCTCCTACAATGAGCAGTTCTTC. Translated, it gives CSARLSTGSSYNEQFF.

This clonotype appeared many times. V and J are TRBV5-4 and TRBJ2-1; 10 nucleotides agree with TRBD2. The germline CDR1 and CDR2 sequences are SGHNT and YYREEE (reference sequence). This CDR3 is 14 amino acids long. J gave up 7 bases and V 4 bases, and 5 bases lay outside the gene matches. CDR3 DNA: TGTGCCAGCAGCCCATCTAGCGGGAGAAATGAGCAGTTCTTC. Its translation: CASSPSSGRNEQFF.

This clonotype has at least ten counts. The chain couples TRBV20-1 to TRBJ1-1; 7 bases agree with TRBD1. Germline V gives CDR1 DFQATT, CDR2 SNEGSKA (reference sequence). The J segment lost 7 bases and the V segment lost 4 bases, leaving 6 bases of the junction unmatched. The CDR3 spans 12 residues. The CDR3: CSATQGTVEAFF. The CDR3 DNA reads TGCAGTGCTACCCAGGGGACAGTTGAAGCTTTCTTT.

V is TRBV2 and J is TRBJ2-4; D uncertain. V gave up 6 bases and J gave up 5 bases, with 5 bases separating them. Germline values: CDR1 SNHLY, CDR2 FYNNEI. This CDR3 has 11 amino acids. The CDR3 protein is CASSQENIQYF. In nucleotides, the CDR3 is TGTGCCAGCAGCCAAGAAAACATTCAGTACTTC.

This clonotype occurred many times. The chain carries TRBV3-1 and TRBJ2-1; no clear D. Trimming stripped 0 bases from V and 12 bases from J, with 15 bases between. Germline CDR1 is LGHDT and CDR2 is YNNKEL (reference sequence). This CDR3 spans 14 amino acids. The CDR3 loop is CASSQDRRTSGQFF. The DNA of the CDR3 is TGTGCCAGCAGCCAAGATAGACGGACGAGTGGGCAGTTCTTC.

In this sample, this clonotype turned up many times. The chain recombines TRBV7-3 with TRBJ2-3, with TRBD2 matching over 7 bases. Germline assignment: CDR1 SGHTA and CDR2 FQGTGA. V shed 2 bases, J shed 0 bases, and the junction held 8 bases outside the gene matches. CDR3 length: 17 residues. The CDR3 DNA sequence: TGTGCCAGCAGCTTACGAGGGAGGGCCACTAGCACAGATACGCAGTATTTT. Translated: CASSLRGRATSTDTQYF.

This clonotype was counted a few times. The DNA for the CDR3 is TGTGCCAGCAGCTATCGCAGGGCCCCCGGGGAGCTGTTTTTT. Translation gives CASSYRRAPGELFF. The chain couples TRBV7-6 to TRBJ2-2, with a tentative D call TRBD1 (5 bases). Germline CDR1 and CDR2: SGHVS and FNYEAQ. The V and J ends lost 4 bases and 6 bases respectively, with 12 bases between them. The CDR3 covers 14 residues.

This clonotype was recorded at least ten times. This chain links TRBV3-1 with TRBJ2-2, with 7 bases that match TRBD1. V shed 4 bases, J shed 3 bases, and the junction held 2 bases outside the gene matches. CDR3 size: 14 residues. Looked up from germline, CDR1 is LGHDT and CDR2 is YNNKEL (reference sequence). This CDR3 is CASSRGGDTGELFF. The CDR3 nucleotides are TGTGCCAGCAGCCGAGGGGGCGACACCGGGGAGCTGTTTTTT. Using reference TRBV3-1 and TRBJ2-2 for the parts outside the CDR3, the full variable domain is DTAVSQTPKYLVTQMGNDKSIKCEQNLGHDTMYWYKQDSKKFLKIMFSYNNKELIINETVPNRFSPKSPDKAHLNLHINSLELGDSAVYFCASSRGGDTGELFFGEGSRLTVL.

This clonotype came up a few times. The rearrangement joins TRBV20-1 to TRBJ2-5; no firm D call. Germline values: CDR1 DFQATT, CDR2 SNEGSKA (reference sequence). V was trimmed by 6 bases and J by 1 base, leaving 9 bases between them. This CDR3 is 12 amino acids long. In DNA, the CDR3 is TGCAGTGCAACACACTCCCAAGAGACCCAGTACTTC. As protein: CSATHSQETQYF.

This clonotype showed up many times. The J gene is TRBJ2-5, the V gene TRBV11-2; D unresolved. The germline gives CDR1 SGHAT, CDR2 FQNNGV. The CDR3 has 16 residues. The ends were cut back, 5 bases at V and 2 bases at J, with 18 bases in the middle. This CDR3 is CASSHTGRLEQETQYF. For the CDR3, the DNA is TGTGCCAGCAGCCATACCGGCCGGTTAGAACAAGAGACCCAGTACTTC.

This clonotype has only a few counts. As DNA, the CDR3 is TGTGCCAGCAGCCCCCAGTCCAGCTCCTACAATGAGCAGTTCTTC. As protein: CASSPQSSSYNEQFF. The chain combines TRBV3-1 with TRBJ2-1; D ambiguous. Per germline, CDR1 LGHDT and CDR2 YNNKEL (reference sequence). CDR3 size: 15 residues. V lost 4 bases, J lost 0 bases, and 10 bases lay in between.

This clonotype was seen at least ten times. The chain joins TRBV29-1 to TRBJ2-1; D call uncertain. The CDR3 contains 11 residues. V lost 4 bases and J lost 4, with 5 bases in between. Per germline, CDR1 SQVTM and CDR2 ANQGSEA. The CDR3 here is CSVGVYNEQFF. The CDR3 DNA follows: TGCAGCGTTGGGGTGTACAATGAGCAGTTCTTC.